The source of this T cell receptor (beta chain) is a study of shared clonotypes between healthy human individuals. About the research overall: The cohort had two women and three men, ages 18 to 49.

Broader study findings: Sharing across four donors was highest in naive CD4 (about 5%) and lowest in memory CD8 (0.4%).

Deep was the level at which the assay was run. Profiled with immunoSEQ multiplex PCR; TCRdb holds only in-frame clones, not every one. The sample shows more than 2 million clones, approximately 96% of them seen only once. Trimming took off 4 bases at V and 6 bases at J, with 13 bases between the two ends. CDR3 length: 13 residues. Germline assignment: CDR1 SGHNT and CDR2 YYREEE (reference sequence). Turning to this clone: Its antigen is not identified.

The sequenced sample consisted of naive CD4+ T cells sorted from blood. Subset reported: CD45RA+ positively selected. This clonotype originated in a young man in good health. The chain carries TRBV5-4 and TRBJ1-2; tentatively, D is TRBD1 (5 bases). CDR3 sequence reads: CASSRPSGDGYTF. CDR3 in DNA: TGTGCCAGCAGCCGGCCGTCGGGGGATGGCTACACCTTC.